This T cell receptor beta chain was captured by sequencing in a study of cytomegalovirus exposure and HLA in healthy donors. At the level of the study: Of roughly 360 genotyped donors, roughly 76% grouped in the Caucasian-associated ancestry cluster.

The germline V gene encodes CDR1 SGHNT and CDR2 YENEEA. The CDR3 length is 13 residues. J was trimmed by 2 bases and V by 3 bases; bases with no gene match: 0. Researchers ran the PCR with 60 Vbeta and 13 Jbeta primers. Clones were sequenced by immunoSEQ multiplex PCR, and TCRdb holds only the in-frame ones, with some missing. The sample includes fewer than 150,000 clones, approximately 80% of them seen just once. Note on this clone: The antigen is not known.

General study findings and limits: Most TCR sequences showed up rarely, but some public TCRs showed up in many donors. Accounts indicate the classifier identified cytomegalovirus status with strong specificity and sensitivity. The authors listed some 160 TCR beta chains as cytomegalovirus-associated.

Specimen: PBMCs. This TCR was sampled from a man between 18 and 35 years old in good health and CMV-seronegative. This chain joins TRBV11-3 and TRBJ1-2; 7 bases map to TRBD1. The CDR3 spells CASSLGQNYGYTF. CDR3 sequence (DNA): TGTGCCAGCAGCTTGGGACAGAACTATGGCTACACCTTC.